A selection of T cell receptor beta chains follows, all from one sample in a study of vaccination effects on CD4 cells after COVID-19. No antigen has been assigned to these receptors. Only in-frame clones appear in the TCRdb table, and some are missing; sequencing was by immunoSEQ multiplex PCR. The sample records more than 20,000 clones, under 75% being singletons. The material was CD4+ T cells from PBMCs cultured with SARS-CoV-2 spike peptides, obtained before COVID-19 vaccination. The receptors were sampled from a human donor who had a prior SARS-CoV-2 infection. Both conserved end residues are part of each CDR3. Each record gives: J gene, D gene, clone size, V gene, CDR3 DNA, CDR3 protein. D genes are given only for firm matches. Clone size is given for some rows only: seen once, a few or many times, or a class if the clone is expanded.

TRBJ2-1	TRBD2	once	TRBV7-3	TGTGCCAGCAGCCTCGGGACTAGCGGGCCGGGCGCCTACAATGAGCAGTTCTTC	CASSLGTSGPGAYNEQFF
TRBJ2-7	TRBD2	.	TRBV14	TGTGCCAGCAGCCTCATTGGCGGGGGGGCCGGGGAGCAGTACTTC	CASSLIGGGAGEQYF
TRBJ2-1	.	few	TRBV10-3	TGTGCCATCAGTGAGTCTCTCGGACGCTACAATGAGCAGTTCTTC	CAISESLGRYNEQFF
TRBJ2-1	.	.	TRBV7-2	TGTGCCAGCAGTGAGGGACTTTACTTCAATGAGCAGTTCTTC	CASSEGLYFNEQFF
TRBJ2-1	.	.	TRBV5-6	TGTGCCAGCAGCTTCTCCCTGGGGGACTACAATGAGCAGTTCTTC	CASSFSLGDYNEQFF
TRBJ2-7	.	.	TRBV5-1	TGCGCCAGCAGCTTCGGACAGTCGTACTACGAGCAGTACTTC	CASSFGQSYYEQYF
TRBJ1-2	.	.	TRBV27	TGTGCCAGCAGTTTACCTGGCTATGGCTACACCTTC	CASSLPGYGYTF
TRBJ2-1	TRBD2	.	TRBV5-1	TGCGCCAGCAGCTTGCCCTTAGCGGGGGACTACAATGAGCAGTTCTTC	CASSLPLAGDYNEQFF
TRBJ1-2	.	few	TRBV7-9	TGTGCCAGCAGCCACCGCCGGGTAGGGAACTATGGCTACACCTTC	CASSHRRVGNYGYTF
TRBJ1-3	.	.	TRBV19	TGTGCCAGTAGTTCGAAACATGGAAACACCATATATTTT	CASSSKHGNTIYF
TRBJ1-1	.	.	TRBV19	TGTGCCAGTAGTATCGACAGGTGGAACACTGAAGCTTTCTTT	CASSIDRWNTEAFF
TRBJ2-3	.	few	TRBV2	TGTGCCAGCAGTGGCTTAGCGGCCCGCACAGATACGCAGTATTTT	CASSGLAARTDTQYF
TRBJ2-1	TRBD2	.	TRBV9	TGTGCCAGCAGCGTAGTCGATAGCGGGCCCGGGGAGCAGTTCTTC	CASSVVDSGPGEQFF
TRBJ1-3	.	.	TRBV6-5	TGTGCCAGCAGAGCAGAGTACTCTGGAAACACCATATATTTT	CASRAEYSGNTIYF
TRBJ2-3	.	.	TRBV7-6	TGTGCCAGCAGCTTAGGCGGGATCGCAAGCACAGATACGCAGTATTTT	CASSLGGIASTDTQYF
TRBJ2-1	TRBD2	.	TRBV4-1	TGCGCCAGCAGCCGGACCGGGACAGGGAGGACTAGCGGGAGCAATGAGCAGTTCTTC	CASSRTGTGRTSGSNEQFF
TRBJ2-1	TRBD2	once	TRBV6-2/TRBV6-3	TGTGCCAGCAGTCAGCGACTAGCGGGAGGCCTTAACAATGAGCAGTTCTTC	CASSQRLAGGLNNEQFF
TRBJ2-7	TRBD1	.	TRBV7-2	TGTGCCAGCAGCTACAGGACAGGGCTGAGCGGAAGTTTTTTCGAGCAGTACTTC	CASSYRTGLSGSFFEQYF
TRBJ2-7	.	.	TRBV2	TGTGCCAGCAGCTACCCAATCTCCTACGAGCAGTACTTC	CASSYPISYEQYF
TRBJ2-7	.	.	TRBV18	TGTGCCAGCTCACCCCGGACAAGTACCTACGAGCAGTACTTC	CASSPRTSTYEQYF
TRBJ1-5	.	.	TRBV6-1	TGTGCCAGCAGTGAATTTGATCAGCCCCAGCATTTT	CASSEFDQPQHF
TRBJ2-2	TRBD2	.	TRBV19	TGTGCCAGTATAACGACTAGCGAATACACCGGGGAGCTGTTTTTT	CASITTSEYTGELFF
TRBJ2-2	TRBD1	few	TRBV3-1/TRBV3-2	TGTGCCAGCAGCCAAGGCAGGGGGCCCGGGGAGCTGTTTTTT	CASSQGRGPGELFF
TRBJ1-6	.	.	TRBV5-6	TGTGCCAGCAGCGTGGGCAGGGGTTCACCCCTCCACTTT	CASSVGRGSPLHF
TRBJ2-6	.	.	TRBV25-1	TGTGCCAGCAGCGACCCTGTGGCCAACGTCCTGACTTTC	CASSDPVANVLTF
TRBJ1-2	TRBD1	.	TRBV11-2	TGTGCCAGCACCATCGACAGGGATCATGGCTACACCTTC	CASTIDRDHGYTF
TRBJ1-2	.	few	TRBV18	TGTGCCAGCCATAACGACCCGGTGGGTGGCTACACCTTC	CASHNDPVGGYTF
TRBJ2-2	.	.	TRBV13	TGTGCCAGCAGCCTGGGACCCGGGGGCACCGGGGAGCTGTTTTTT	CASSLGPGGTGELFF
TRBJ1-6	.	.	TRBV15	TGTGCCACCAGCAGAGGTAGGGGTTCACCCCTCCACTTT	CATSRGRGSPLHF
TRBJ2-2	TRBD1	.	TRBV3-1/TRBV3-2	TGTGCCAGCAGCCGCCTAGGGACAGGGAGGAGCGGGGAGCTGTTTTTT	CASSRLGTGRSGELFF
TRBJ1-2	TRBD1	.	TRBV7-8	TGTGCCAGCAGCTCGAAGACAGGGGGATATGGCTACACCTTC	CASSSKTGGYGYTF
TRBJ2-1	.	.	TRBV7-3	TGTGCCAGCAGCTTAAATCAGTACAATGAGCAGTTCTTC	CASSLNQYNEQFF
TRBJ2-1	.	many	TRBV7-8	TGTGCCAGCAGCTTATTCGGGCGGACGTCTTACAATGAGCAGTTCTTC	CASSLFGRTSYNEQFF
TRBJ1-1	.	few	TRBV4-2	TGTGCCAGCAGCCAAGACGACAGGCCCGAAGCTTTCTTT	CASSQDDRPEAFF
TRBJ1-5	.	.	TRBV19	TGTGCCAGTAGTACCCCCGAGGGTCTGAGGTTTCAGCCCCAGCATTTT	CASSTPEGLRFQPQHF
TRBJ1-4	TRBD1	.	TRBV7-9	TGTGCCAGCAGCTTAAAGACAGGGGTAACTGCAACTAATGAAAAACTGTTTTTT	CASSLKTGVTATNEKLFF
TRBJ1-4	.	.	TRBV7-3	TGTGCCAGCAGCTTAAGTTGGGCAGAAGAAAAACTGTTTTTT	CASSLSWAEEKLFF
TRBJ2-2	.	once	TRBV5-5	TGTGCCAGCAGCTTAGGGGCCAGACTATACACCGGGGAGCTGTTTTTT	CASSLGARLYTGELFF
TRBJ1-3	.	.	TRBV2	TGTGCCAGCGGGGGGGTTGGAAACACCATATATTTT	CASGGVGNTIYF
TRBJ1-4	.	few	TRBV4-2	TGTGCCAGCAGCCAAGAGTCGTTGGGAGAAAAACTGTTTTTT	CASSQESLGEKLFF
TRBJ2-1	TRBD1	.	TRBV24-1	TGTGCCACCAGTGATGGACAGGGTCAATCTACAGCGAATGAGCAGTTCTTC	CATSDGQGQSTANEQFF
TRBJ2-2	.	.	TRBV2	TGTGCCAGCAGCAGGGCAGGGACCGGGGAGCTGTTTTTT	CASSRAGTGELFF
TRBJ2-3	TRBD2	.	TRBV12-5	TGTGCTAGTGGTTTACGGGGCGGGGGAATAATAGATACGCAGTATTTT	CASGLRGGGIIDTQYF
TRBJ1-6	TRBD1	once	TRBV27	TGTGCCAGCAGTGTATACGGGGACAGCAATAATTCACCCCTCCACTTT	CASSVYGDSNNSPLHF
TRBJ2-3	TRBD2	.	TRBV5-1	TGCGCCAGCAGCTCGGGACTAGTCACAGATACGCAGTATTTT	CASSSGLVTDTQYF
TRBJ2-2	TRBD2	.	TRBV6-6	TGTGCCAGCAGTTACTCCGGGACTAGGGTCACCGGGGAGCTGTTTTTT	CASSYSGTRVTGELFF